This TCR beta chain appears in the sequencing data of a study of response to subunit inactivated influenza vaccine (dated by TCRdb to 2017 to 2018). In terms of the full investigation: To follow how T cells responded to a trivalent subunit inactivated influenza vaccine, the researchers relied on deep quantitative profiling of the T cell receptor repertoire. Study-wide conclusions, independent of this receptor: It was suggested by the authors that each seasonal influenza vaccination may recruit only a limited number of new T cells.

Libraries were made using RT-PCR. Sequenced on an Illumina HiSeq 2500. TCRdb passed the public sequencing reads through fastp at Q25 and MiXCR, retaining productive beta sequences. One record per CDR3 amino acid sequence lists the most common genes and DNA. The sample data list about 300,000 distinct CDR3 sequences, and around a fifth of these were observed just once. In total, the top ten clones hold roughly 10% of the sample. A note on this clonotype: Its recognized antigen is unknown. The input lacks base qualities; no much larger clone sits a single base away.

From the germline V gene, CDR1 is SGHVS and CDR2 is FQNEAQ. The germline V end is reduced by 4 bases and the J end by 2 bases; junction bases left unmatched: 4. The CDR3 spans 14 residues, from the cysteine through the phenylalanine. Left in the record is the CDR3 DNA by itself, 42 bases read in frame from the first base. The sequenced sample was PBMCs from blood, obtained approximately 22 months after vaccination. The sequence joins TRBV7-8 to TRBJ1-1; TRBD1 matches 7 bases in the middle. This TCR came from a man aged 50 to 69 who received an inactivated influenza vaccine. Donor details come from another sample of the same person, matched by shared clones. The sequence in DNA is TGTGCCAGCAGCTACCGGGACAGCAACACTGAAGCTTTCTTT. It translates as CASSYRDSNTEAFF.